These 24 T cell receptor beta chains were sequenced from one sample in a study of blood T cell repertoires in COVID-19. Sequencing used immunoSEQ multiplex PCR; TCRdb keeps in-frame clones, though not all of them. The sample shows approximately 380,000 clones, more than 75% of them seen only once. Input material: PBMCs or T cells enriched from blood (not recorded which). The source is a woman aged 18-30 years who had recovered from COVID-19.

The V call is TRBV28, the J call TRBJ1-1; no clear D gene. V dropped 3 bases and J dropped 2 bases, with 13 bases sitting between them. CDR1 is MDHEN and CDR2 is SYDVKM in the germline V gene. The CDR3 has 15 residues. CDR3 sequence: CASSLPIMRNTEAFF. CDR3 nucleotides: TGTGCCAGCAGTTTGCCTATCATGAGAAACACTGAAGCTTTCTTT.

The chain employs TRBV19 and TRBJ2-7, with TRBD1 matching over 8 bases. V was clipped by 1 base and J by 7 bases; unmatched bases: 12. The CDR3 spans 16 residues. The germline V gene has CDR1 LNHDA and CDR2 SQIVND (reference sequence). CDR3 nucleotide sequence: TGTGCCAGTAGTATAGTCGGACAGGGACAAGGTTGGGAGCAGTACTTC. This translates into CASSIVGQGQGWEQYF.

V gene TRBV5-5 combines with J gene TRBJ1-2, with 8 positions matching TRBD1. Looked up from germline, CDR1 is SGHKS and CDR2 is YYEKEE (reference sequence). J lost 0 bases, V lost 2 bases, and 3 bases had no gene match. CDR3 length: 15 residues. CDR3 residues: CASSFWTGSNYGYTF. CDR3 nucleotide sequence: TGTGCCAGCAGCTTCTGGACAGGGTCTAACTATGGCTACACCTTC.

This chain joins TRBV25-1 and TRBJ1-4, with a weak D call TRBD1 (5 bases). Between the trimmed V and J ends, which lost 1 base and 7 bases, there was a span of 13 bases. CDR3 size: 15 residues. Looked up from germline, CDR1 is MGHDK and CDR2 is SYGVNS. As DNA, the CDR3 is TGTGCCAGCAGTGAATTGGGGGGTAGGTTTGAAAAACTGTTTTTT. Its protein product is CASSELGGRFEKLFF.

The chain joins TRBV7-9 to TRBJ2-7; a possible D gene is TRBD2 (5 bases). The germline V gene has CDR1 SEHNR and CDR2 FQNEAQ (reference sequence). V was cut by 4 bases and J by 5 bases, with 24 bases left in between. This CDR3 region has 17 residues. The CDR3 is CASSSTKPDGVGHEQYF. DNA for the CDR3: TGTGCCAGCAGCTCCACAAAACCCGACGGGGTTGGCCACGAGCAGTACTTC.

This chain connects TRBV10-3 to TRBJ2-3, with 10 bases that match TRBD1. The CDR3 runs 18 residues. The V and J ends lost 0 bases and 2 bases, in that order; junction bases with no gene match: 8. Per the germline V gene, CDR1 is ENHRY and CDR2 is SYGVKD. In DNA form, the CDR3 reads TGTGCCATCAGTGAGTCCACCGGGACAGGGGCTTTCACAGATACGCAGTATTTT. It yields the protein CAISESTGTGAFTDTQYF.

The gene calls are TRBV10-3 and TRBJ1-2, with TRBD1 matching over 11 bases. The ends lost 0 bases at V and 4 bases at J; junction bases unmatched: 10. Per germline, CDR1 ENHRY and CDR2 SYGVKD. The CDR3 totals 18 residues. CDR3 sequence reads: CAISESAGTGGRGYGYTF. Written as DNA, the CDR3 is TGTGCCATCAGTGAGTCAGCCGGGACAGGGGGTCGGGGCTATGGCTACACCTTC.

The rearrangement joins TRBV4-1 to TRBJ2-1; D unresolved. The V gene lost 1 base and the J gene lost 7 bases, with 8 bases spanning the gap. Germline V gene sequence: CDR1 MGHRA, CDR2 YSYEKL. The CDR3 covers 13 residues. The CDR3 loop is CASSQVIANEQFF. In DNA form, the CDR3 reads TGCGCCAGCAGCCAAGTAATCGCGAATGAGCAGTTCTTC.

Here the CDR3 reads CASSPRTTYSGANVLTF. The CDR3 nucleotides read TGTGCCAGCAGCCCACGGACAACCTACTCTGGGGCCAACGTCCTGACTTTC. V gene TRBV7-9 combines with J gene TRBJ2-6, with D possibly being TRBD1 (5 bases). V was pared by 5 bases and J by 0 bases, with 14 bases between. CDR1 and CDR2 (germline): SEHNR, FQNEAQ (reference sequence). CDR3 length: 17 residues.

This clone was seen only once. CDR3 protein: CASSLGDRGSYEQYF. CDR3 coding DNA: TGCGCCAGCAGCTTGGGGGACAGGGGTTCCTACGAGCAGTACTTC. The genes are TRBV5-1 and TRBJ2-7; TRBD1 matches 10 bases. This CDR3 is built from 15 residues. After removal of 0 bases from V and 1 base from J, the junction contained 1 base not matched to a gene. Germline CDR1 reads SGHRS; CDR2 reads YFSETQ.

The chain uses TRBV5-3 and TRBJ2-2; D might be TRBD2 (5 bases). Being an ORF, TRBV5-3 has a function that is uncertain. The CDR3 consists of 13 residues. V shed 6 bases and J shed 3 bases, with 9 bases lying between them. Here the CDR3 DNA reads TGTGCCAGAATGGACGGGGACACCGGGGAGCTGTTTTTT. Amino acid sequence: CARMDGDTGELFF.

The V gene is TRBV9, the J gene TRBJ2-1; 11 bases map to TRBD2. Trimming cost V 2 bases and J 1 base; bases outside gene matches: 5. The CDR3 sequence is 17 residues long. Per germline, CDR1 SGDLS and CDR2 YYNGEE. The CDR3 DNA reads as TGTGCCAGCAGCGTGCTAGCGGGGGGCCAATCCTACAATGAGCAGTTCTTC. This translates into CASSVLAGGQSYNEQFF.

The V call is TRBV9, the J call TRBJ2-5, with 7 bases aligning to TRBD2. Germline-derived CDR1 and CDR2 are SGDLS and YYNGEE. This CDR3 spans 14 amino acids. Losses at the gene ends were 0 bases for V and 5 bases for J; bases not matched to a gene: 4. DNA for the CDR3: TGTGCCAGCAGCGTAGTCGGGGGGACGGAGACCCAGTACTTC. It specifies CASSVVGGTETQYF.

The V and J genes are TRBV10-3 and TRBJ2-1, with 12 bases fitting TRBD1. Trimming at V came to 8 bases and at J to 8 bases, leaving 7 bases not matched to a gene. This CDR3 contains 14 residues. Germline loops: CDR1 ENHRY, CDR2 SYGVKD. The chain's CDR3 is CAIGTGQGADEQFF. In nucleotides, the CDR3 is TGTGCCATCGGGACGGGACAGGGGGCCGATGAGCAGTTCTTC.

The V call is TRBV21-1, the J call TRBJ2-3; the DNA was not compared with TRBD2, the D call given in the table. TRBV21-1 represents a pseudogene. This CDR3 region has 17 residues. The CDR3 sequence: CASSNTAVGGFRDTQYF. In DNA, the CDR3 is TGTGCCAGCAGCAACACAGCCGTGGGGGGGTTTCGAGATACGCAGTATTTT.

The chain joins TRBV12-3 or TRBV12-4 to TRBJ1-5; the D is unclear. The germline V and J ends were trimmed by 6 bases and 3 bases, with 6 bases remaining between them. The CDR3 length is 12 residues. The CDR3 DNA sequence: TGTGCCAGCAGATTACTCAATCAGCCCCAGCATTTT. Protein: CASRLLNQPQHF.

The J gene is TRBJ2-5, the V gene TRBV5-1; no firm D call. V lost 6 bases and J lost 3, with 9 bases in between. The germline gives CDR1 SGHRS, CDR2 YFSETQ. The CDR3 has 12 residues. The CDR3 bases are TGCGCCAGCAAATCGGGTGAAGAGACCCAGTACTTC. It encodes CASKSGEETQYF.

This clone was counted only a few times. J is TRBJ2-7 and V is TRBV7-9, with 8 bases aligning to TRBD2. CDR3 length: 16 residues. Germline V gene lookup returns CDR1 SEHNR and CDR2 FQNEAQ (reference sequence). V lost 7 bases, J lost 0 bases, and 11 bases stayed unmatched. For the CDR3, the DNA is TGTGCCAGCACCGCGGCCCGGGGGGGCTACTCCTACGAGCAGTACTTC. Its translation: CASTAARGGYSYEQYF.

Comments on this clone: This sample also contains other DNA sequences that code for the same CDR3. The chain combines TRBV5-1 with TRBJ1-1; perhaps TRBD1 as D (5 bases). Germline lookup yields CDR1 SGHRS and CDR2 YFSETQ. The CDR3 contains 14 residues. The V end was cut by 0 bases, the J end by 4 bases, with 10 bases between. Here the CDR3 DNA reads TGCGCCAGCAGCTTGGCCTCAGGGTCCACTGAAGCTTTCTTT. It yields the protein CASSLASGSTEAFF.

This chain connects TRBV6-6 to TRBJ1-6; a possible D gene is TRBD1 (6 bases). In germline, CDR1 is MNHNY, CDR2 SVGAGI (reference sequence). The germline V and J ends were trimmed by 5 bases and 6 bases, with 20 bases remaining between them. The CDR3 runs 17 residues. CDR3 region: CASSQPHGGTPNSPLHF. The CDR3 DNA follows: TGTGCCAGCAGTCAACCTCACGGTGGGACACCTAATTCACCCCTCCACTTT.

The chain employs TRBV29-1 and TRBJ1-4; unclear D gene. The ends were cut back, 7 bases at V and 0 bases at J, with 12 bases in the middle. In germline, CDR1 is SQVTM, CDR2 ANQGSEA. This CDR3 has 14 amino acids. CDR3 sequence reads: CSGGEDATNEKLFF. The CDR3 nucleotides read TGCAGCGGGGGTGAGGATGCAACTAATGAAAAACTGTTTTTT.

This sequence joins TRBV18 and TRBJ2-2; TRBD1 aligns across 11 bases. CDR3 length equals 16 residues. CDR1 and CDR2 (germline): KGHSH, LQKENI. Germline trimming cut 0 bases from V and 4 bases from J; bases unmatched to any gene: 1. The CDR3 nucleotides read TGTGCCAGCTCACCACCGGGACAGGGGGTCACCGGGGAGCTGTTTTTT. This gives the protein CASSPPGQGVTGELFF.

The V gene is TRBV6-5, the J gene TRBJ1-1; maybe TRBD1 (6 bases). This CDR3 comprises 15 residues. Trimming pared 6 bases from V and 2 bases from J, leaving 16 bases between. Germline V gene data show CDR1 as MNHEY and CDR2 as SVGAGI. For the CDR3, the DNA is TGTGCCAGCAGCCTAGGGGGTTCCGGTAACACTGAAGCTTTCTTT. Its translation is CASSLGGSGNTEAFF.

The chain combines TRBV2 with TRBJ1-2; a weak D match, TRBD1 (6 bases). From germline, CDR1 is SNHLY and CDR2 FYNNEI. Trimming removed 4 bases at V and 7 bases at J, with 19 bases between. The CDR3 totals 15 residues. CDR3 sequence reads: CASSVRSGGGGGYTF. The CDR3 nucleotides read TGTGCCAGCAGTGTCCGGAGTGGGGGCGGAGGTGGCTACACCTTC. Supplemented by reference TRBV2 and TRBJ1-2, the full variable domain reads EPEVTQTPSHQVTQMGQEVILRCVPISNHLYFYWYRQILGQKVEFLVSFYNNEISEKSEIFDDQFSVERPDGSNFTLKIRSTKLEDSAMYFCASSVRSGGGGGYTFGSGTRLTVV.